The present entry profiles one TCR beta chain with its context. Its antigen target is currently unknown. Per-base quality was not reported, and no clone a single base away is much larger than it. This sample stems from a study of blood T cells in healthy people across ages (dated by TCRdb to the mid-2010s). Broadly, across the study: In model experiments, template switching captured roughly one uniquely barcoded TCR beta cDNA molecule for every two T cells. Using deep sequencing normalized with unique cDNA molecular identifiers, the study measured how TCR beta repertoire diversity changes with age. The donors were split into four age groups: young (average approximately 16 years), middle-aged (over 35), aged (approximately 59) and long-lived (approximately 80). To avoid experimental bias, donors of different ages were distributed randomly across sequencing lanes. For two donors (one aged 18 to 30 and one aged 80 or older), the study analyzed two additional independent replicas of 1 million unique cDNA reads from the same blood draw.

Library preparation was by 5' RACE. TCRdb records Illumina HiSeq 2500 as the sequencer. The second PCR ran for about 6 to 11 cycles and used a J-beta primer mix along with a sample-barcoded 5' primer. A unique molecular identifier was introduced onto each TCR beta cDNA molecule by a template-switch 5' adaptor carrying 12 random nucleotides. Each sample yielded at least 2.5 million CDR3-containing paired-end reads. The Mint cDNA synthesis kit, primed by a TRBC-specific oligonucleotide, was used to synthesize first-strand cDNA from all RNA. After uracil-DNA glycosylase treatment, a first 18-cycle PCR used universal primers M1SS and BC2_uni_R on all cDNA. In the source study's methods: Normalization of each sample was performed by random selection of 1 million high-quality reads, each carrying a distinct molecular identifier. Reads sharing molecular identifiers were discarded rather than binned into consensus sequences. CDR3 identification, clonotype clustering and error correction used MiTCR with a Q25 quality threshold and the strictest error-elimination algorithm. A nonparametric unseen species model using Euler transformation provided a lower-bound estimate of total TCR beta diversity. TCRdb trimmed the raw reads at Q25, called clones with MiXCR and kept productive beta chains. All rows with the same CDR3 protein become a single entry with the most common DNA and genes. The authors' filters were not applied to this entry. The sample includes around 1,700,000 distinct CDR3 sequences, with roughly 30% observed a single time. Of the sample, 7.7% falls within the top ten clones.

The donors were about 40 Caucasian individuals from Russia, aged 6 to 90 years, who were systemically healthy. Around 10 milliliters of peripheral blood were collected from each donor into EDTA-treated Vacutainer tubes. PBMCs were isolated by Ficoll-Paque density-gradient centrifugation, with at least 7 million obtained per sample. Total RNA, at least 6 micrograms per sample, was extracted from PBMCs with Trizol reagent. For every donor, an aliquot of PBMCs went through flow cytometry to measure the percentages of naive CD45RAhigh/CD27high T cells. Overall study outcomes, separate from this receptor: Compared with the aged group, more naive CD4+ T cells, fewer expanded clones and increased TCR diversity were shown by the long-lived group, suggesting age selection. Because profiling used bulk unsorted PBMCs, naive and antigen-experienced compartments could not be compared conclusively. Total diversity estimates from one million sequenced T cells were considered lower bounds and underestimates. As age increased, observed TCR beta diversity per million T cells dropped in a roughly linear way, and a significant reduction was already evident by age around 41. Because donor CMV infection status was unknown, age-related changes in expanded clonotypes were potentially confounded. Observed TCR beta diversity correlated strongly with the percentage of naive T cells measured by flow cytometry.

The CDR3 starts with the cysteine, ends with the phenylalanine, and has 10 residues. The only DNA kept is the CDR3, 30 bases in frame from the first base. From V the trimming removes 8 bases and from J it removes 8 bases, while the gene matches leave 0 bases of the junction unaccounted for. The V and J genes are TRBV12-3 or TRBV12-4 and TRBJ2-1, and TRBD2 aligns with 7 junction nucleotides. The sample comprised blood. The sequence was obtained from a woman aged 25 to 39 in good health. Here is the DNA: TGTGCCAGCGGGGGGGATGAGCAGTTCTTC. It translates as CASGGDEQFF.